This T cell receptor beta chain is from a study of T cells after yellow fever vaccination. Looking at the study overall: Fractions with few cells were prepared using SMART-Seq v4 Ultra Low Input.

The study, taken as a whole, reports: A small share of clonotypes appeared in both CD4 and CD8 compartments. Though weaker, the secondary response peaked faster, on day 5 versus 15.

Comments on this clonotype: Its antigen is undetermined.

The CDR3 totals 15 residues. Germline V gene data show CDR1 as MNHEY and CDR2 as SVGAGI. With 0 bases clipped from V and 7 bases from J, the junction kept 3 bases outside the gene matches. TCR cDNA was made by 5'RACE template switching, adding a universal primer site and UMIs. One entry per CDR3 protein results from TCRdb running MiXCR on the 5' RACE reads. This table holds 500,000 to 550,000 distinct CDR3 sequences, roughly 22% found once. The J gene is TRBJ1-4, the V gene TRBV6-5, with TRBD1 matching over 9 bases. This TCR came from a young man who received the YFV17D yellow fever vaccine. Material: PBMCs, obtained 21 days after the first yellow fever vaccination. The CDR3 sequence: CASSYSQGAGEKLFF. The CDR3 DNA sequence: TGTGCCAGCAGTTACTCACAGGGGGCTGGTGAAAAACTGTTTTTT.